Given below is one T cell receptor beta chain in context. What it recognizes is unknown. Profiling of TCR beta VDJ combinations and CDR3 sequences used genomic DNA as template. TCRdb reprocessed the reads with MiXCR, giving one entry per CDR3 protein. The sample has fewer than 200,000 distinct CDR3 sequences; around 48% are singletons. CD8+CD57+ cell expansion, shown by flow cytometry, had occurred in the patients selected for sequencing. In all patients, the disease was severe acquired aplastic anemia. Patients had undergone no therapy by the time their blood was sampled. The sample is drawn from a study of CD8+CD57+ T cells in acquired aplastic anemia. Notes on the study in general: Shared by patients and controls, roughly 28 CD8+ CDR3s were abundant in patients.

The source of this sequence is a human donor with aplastic anemia. The sequenced material came from sorted CD4+, CD8+, or CD8+CD57+ T cells (not recorded which) from PBMCs.

CDR3 coding DNA: TGTGCCAGCAGTTACTGGCCAGCAACTAATGAAAAACTGTTTTTT. Amino acids: CASSYWPATNEKLFF. J is TRBJ1-4 and V is TRBV6-5; D remains ambiguous. V shed 1 base and J shed 0 bases, with 6 bases lying between them. The CDR3 extends over 15 amino acids. Per the germline V gene, CDR1 is MNHEY and CDR2 is SVGAGI.